These 13 T cell receptor beta chains share one sample of origin, sequenced in a study of T cell changes during pregnancy in multiple sclerosis. The table came from immunoSEQ multiplex PCR; TCRdb's copy has only in-frame clones and leaves some out. Of 70,000 to 90,000 clones listed, 91% are singletons. The sequencing here drew on PBMCs, taken in the first trimester of pregnancy. These receptors all stem from a female donor in good health, serving as a control in a pregnancy study. Some clones in this sample may be carry-over from other donors' samples.

V gene TRBV29-1 combines with J gene TRBJ1-2, with TRBD1 matching 9 bases. The CDR3 extends over 16 amino acids. The V gene's germline CDR1 is SQVTM and CDR2 ANQGSEA. With V trimmed by 6 bases and J by 1 base, 12 bases remained unmatched. This CDR3 is CSVRGDRDKINYGYTF. DNA of the CDR3: TGCAGCGTGAGGGGGGACAGGGACAAAATTAACTATGGCTACACCTTC.

The chain couples TRBV4-1 to TRBJ1-2; no firm D call. The CDR3 length is 14 residues. Germline values: CDR1 MGHRA, CDR2 YSYEKL. V was cut by 1 base and J by 4 bases, with 10 bases left in between. The chain's CDR3 is CASSQGRGPYGYTF. For the CDR3, the DNA is TGCGCCAGCAGCCAAGGACGGGGTCCCTATGGCTACACCTTC.

The chain has TRBV7-2 and TRBJ2-3; tentative D call: TRBD2 (7 bases). Trimming removed 1 base from V and 4 bases from J, with 9 bases in between. The CDR3 has 14 amino acids. In germline, CDR1 is SGHTA, CDR2 FQGNSA. CDR3 in amino acids: CASSLGGGPDTQYF. The CDR3 nucleotides read TGTGCCAGCAGCTTAGGGGGGGGCCCAGATACGCAGTATTTT.

The rearrangement joins TRBV5-1 to TRBJ1-1; D gene unclear. V was clipped by 0 bases and J by 3 bases, with 9 bases between them. The length of the CDR3 is 14 residues. CDR1 is SGHRS and CDR2 is YFSETQ in the germline V gene. The DNA of the CDR3 is TGCGCCAGCAGCTTGGTAGTACGGGACACTGAAGCTTTCTTT. Its translation: CASSLVVRDTEAFF.

CDR3 in amino acids: CASSQTTREDTQYF. The DNA for the CDR3 is TGCGCCAGCAGCCAAACTACCAGGGAAGATACGCAGTATTTT. The V call is TRBV4-1, the J call TRBJ2-3; D might be TRBD1 (5 bases). CDR1 MGHRA and CDR2 YSYEKL come from the germline V gene. The V gene lost 2 bases and the J gene lost 5 bases, with 11 bases spanning the gap. This CDR3 region has 14 residues.

The chain carries TRBV13 and TRBJ2-3; 10 nucleotides agree with TRBD2. Germline CDR1 and CDR2: PRHDT and FYEKMQ (reference sequence). After removal of 4 bases from V and 8 bases from J, the junction contained 12 bases not matched to a gene. The CDR3 length is 16 residues. DNA for the CDR3: TGTGCCAGCAGCTCAAGACTTAATAGCGGGAGGAGTACGCAGTATTTT. It is translated as CASSSRLNSGRSTQYF.

The chain employs TRBV6-4 and TRBJ1-6, with D tentatively TRBD1 (6 bases). The CDR3 loop spans 20 amino acids. Germline V CDR1 and CDR2: MRHNA, SNTAGT. V was pared by 4 bases and J by 1 base, with 23 bases between. CDR3 bases: TGTGCCAGCAGTGGAATGGGGGCAAATGGGGGCGAATCCTATAATTCACCCCTCCACTTT. Residues: CASSGMGANGGESYNSPLHF.

CDR3 in DNA: TGTGCCAGCAGCCCCAGGGTTGGGGCCAACGTCCTGACTTTC. It yields the protein CASSPRVGANVLTF. This chain uses TRBV9 with TRBJ2-6; a possible D gene is TRBD1 (5 bases). The germline gives CDR1 SGDLS, CDR2 YYNGEE. The V and J ends lost 4 bases and 3 bases respectively, with 8 bases between them. This CDR3 is built from 14 residues.

The chain carries TRBV25-1 and TRBJ2-2; 10 bases agree with TRBD2. The CDR3 length is 15 residues. V lost 8 bases and J lost 8; bases outside the gene matches: 11. Germline V gene lookup returns CDR1 MGHDK and CDR2 SYGVNS. The CDR3: CASVGTSDGLGELFF. In DNA, the CDR3 is TGTGCCAGCGTCGGGACTAGCGATGGATTAGGGGAGCTGTTTTTT.

V is TRBV30 and J is TRBJ2-5; tentatively, D is TRBD1 (5 bases). The V gene lost 2 bases and the J gene lost 1 base, with 20 bases spanning the gap. Germline V gene data show CDR1 as GTSNPN and CDR2 as SVGIG (reference sequence). CDR3 length: 17 residues. This chain's CDR3 is CAWSPPWGGSPQETQYF. The DNA for the CDR3 is TGTGCCTGGAGTCCCCCCTGGGGCGGCTCCCCCCAAGAGACCCAGTACTTC.

This sequence joins TRBV6-5 and TRBJ2-3; the match to TRBD2 covers 10 bases. CDR1 and CDR2 from the germline V gene are MNHEY and SVGAGI. There are 14 residues in the CDR3. The V and J ends lost 6 bases and 3 bases, in that order; junction bases with no gene match: 3. The CDR3 reads CASRRAGGTDTQYF. CDR3 DNA: TGTGCCAGCAGGCGAGCGGGAGGGACAGATACGCAGTATTTT.

This sequence joins TRBV28 and TRBJ2-7; D is perhaps TRBD2 (6 bases). V was shortened by 8 bases and J by 3 bases, with 17 bases between the two germline ends. Germline V gene data show CDR1 as MDHEN and CDR2 as SYDVKM. The CDR3 runs 14 residues. The CDR3 spells CASSLGGRGYEQYF. In nucleotides, the CDR3 is TGTGCCAGCTCTTTGGGGGGAAGGGGCTACGAGCAGTACTTC. The full variable domain, its missing parts supplied by reference TRBV28 and TRBJ2-7, is DVKVTQSSRYLVKRTGEKVFLECVQDMDHENMFWYRQDPGLGLRLIYFSYDVKMKEKGDIPEGYSVSREKKERFSLILESASTNQTSMYLCASSLGGRGYEQYFGPGTRLTVT.

The V and J genes are TRBV6-5 and TRBJ1-1, with D perhaps TRBD1 (6 bases). The CDR3 contains 15 residues. The germline gives CDR1 MNHEY, CDR2 SVGAGI. Trimming removed 9 bases from V and 1 base from J, with 18 bases in between. This CDR3 reads CASFTTGGRNTEAFF. The CDR3 coding sequence is TGTGCCAGTTTCACCACGGGGGGCAGGAACACTGAAGCTTTCTTT.